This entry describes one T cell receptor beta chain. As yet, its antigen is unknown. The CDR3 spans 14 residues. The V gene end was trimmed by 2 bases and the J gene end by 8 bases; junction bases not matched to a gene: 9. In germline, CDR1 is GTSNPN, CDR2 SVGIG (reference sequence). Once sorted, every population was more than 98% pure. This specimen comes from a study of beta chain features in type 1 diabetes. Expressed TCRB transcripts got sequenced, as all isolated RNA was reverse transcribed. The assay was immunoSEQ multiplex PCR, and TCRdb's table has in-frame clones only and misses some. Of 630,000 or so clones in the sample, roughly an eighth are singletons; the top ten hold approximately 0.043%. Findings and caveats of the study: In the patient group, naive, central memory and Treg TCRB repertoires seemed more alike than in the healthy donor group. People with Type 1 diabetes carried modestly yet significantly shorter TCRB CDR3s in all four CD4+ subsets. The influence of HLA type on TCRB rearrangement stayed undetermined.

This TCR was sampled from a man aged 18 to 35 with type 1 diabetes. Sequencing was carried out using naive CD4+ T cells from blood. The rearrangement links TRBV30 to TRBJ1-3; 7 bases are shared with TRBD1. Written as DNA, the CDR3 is TGTGCCTGGAGTACGTTAGGGGGCGCGGACACCATATATTTT. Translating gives CAWSTLGGADTIYF.